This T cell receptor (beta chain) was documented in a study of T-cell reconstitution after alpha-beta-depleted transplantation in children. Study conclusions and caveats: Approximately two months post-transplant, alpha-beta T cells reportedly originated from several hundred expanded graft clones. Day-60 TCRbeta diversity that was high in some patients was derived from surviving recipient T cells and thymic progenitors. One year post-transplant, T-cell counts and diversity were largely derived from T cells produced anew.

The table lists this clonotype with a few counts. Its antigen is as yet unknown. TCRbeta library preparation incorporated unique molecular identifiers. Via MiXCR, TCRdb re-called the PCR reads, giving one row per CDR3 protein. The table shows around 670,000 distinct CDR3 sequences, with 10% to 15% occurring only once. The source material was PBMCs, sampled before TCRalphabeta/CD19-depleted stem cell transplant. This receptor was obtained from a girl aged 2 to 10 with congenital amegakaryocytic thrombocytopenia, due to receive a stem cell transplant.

The DNA for the CDR3 is TGCAGCGTGTCCGGGGCCTATTACGAGCAGTACTTC. This codes for CSVSGAYYEQYF. The V call is TRBV29-1, the J call TRBJ2-7; D might be TRBD1 or TRBD2, each matching 5 bases. The V end was cut by 6 bases, the J end by 4 bases, with 13 bases between. Germline V lookup: CDR1 SQVTM, CDR2 ANQGSEA. The CDR3 has 12 residues.